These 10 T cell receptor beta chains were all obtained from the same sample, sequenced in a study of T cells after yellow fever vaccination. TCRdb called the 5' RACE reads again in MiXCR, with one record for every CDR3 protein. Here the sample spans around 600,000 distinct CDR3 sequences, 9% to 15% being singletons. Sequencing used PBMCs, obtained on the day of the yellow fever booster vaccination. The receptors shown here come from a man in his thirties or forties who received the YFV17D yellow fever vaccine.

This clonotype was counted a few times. The CDR3 DNA reads as TGCGCCAGCAGCCAAGGGATGACTAGCGGCTACGAGCAGTACTTC. It specifies CASSQGMTSGYEQYF. The chain recombines TRBV4-3 with TRBJ2-7, with TRBD2 matching 9 bases. The CDR3 has 15 residues. The germline gives CDR1 LGHNA, CDR2 YSLEER. The junction had 4 bases not matched to a gene; V was cut back by 1 base and J by 3 bases.

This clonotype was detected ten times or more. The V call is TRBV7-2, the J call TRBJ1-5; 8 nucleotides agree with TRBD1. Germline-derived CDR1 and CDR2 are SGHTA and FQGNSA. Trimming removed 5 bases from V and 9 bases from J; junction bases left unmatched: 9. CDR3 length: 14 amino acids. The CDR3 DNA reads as TGTGCCAGCAGCCAAGGACAGGGTCGATCGCCCCAGCATTTT. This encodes CASSQGQGRSPQHF.

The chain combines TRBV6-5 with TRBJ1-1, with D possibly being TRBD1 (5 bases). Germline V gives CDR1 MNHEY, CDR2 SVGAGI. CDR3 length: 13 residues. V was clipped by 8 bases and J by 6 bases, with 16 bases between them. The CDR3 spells CASQTLGGSEAFF. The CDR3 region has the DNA TGTGCCAGCCAAACTCTTGGGGGATCTGAAGCTTTCTTT.

In nucleotides, the CDR3 is TGTGCCAGCAGCTTAGAGGCAGGGGGAGGGTACGAGCAGTACTTC. Its protein product is CASSLEAGGGYEQYF. The chain has TRBV7-2 and TRBJ2-7; D tentatively reads TRBD1 or TRBD2 (7 bases each). Germline CDR1 reads SGHTA; CDR2 reads FQGNSA. The CDR3 extends over 15 amino acids. With 1 base removed from V and 4 bases from J, the gap between germline ends came to 14 bases.

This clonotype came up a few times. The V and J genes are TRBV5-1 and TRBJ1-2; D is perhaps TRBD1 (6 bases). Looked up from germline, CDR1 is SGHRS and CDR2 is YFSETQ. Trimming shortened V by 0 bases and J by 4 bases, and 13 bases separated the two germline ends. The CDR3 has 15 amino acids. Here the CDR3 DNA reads TGCGCCAGCAGCTTGGGGGGGCGCGAATTCTATGGCTACACCTTC. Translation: CASSLGGREFYGYTF.

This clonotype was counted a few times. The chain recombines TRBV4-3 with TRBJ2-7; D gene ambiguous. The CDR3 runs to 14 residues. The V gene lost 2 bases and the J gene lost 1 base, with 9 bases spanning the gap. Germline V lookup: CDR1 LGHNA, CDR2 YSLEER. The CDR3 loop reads CASSQFHNSYEQYF. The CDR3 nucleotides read TGCGCCAGCAGCCAATTCCACAATTCCTACGAGCAGTACTTC.

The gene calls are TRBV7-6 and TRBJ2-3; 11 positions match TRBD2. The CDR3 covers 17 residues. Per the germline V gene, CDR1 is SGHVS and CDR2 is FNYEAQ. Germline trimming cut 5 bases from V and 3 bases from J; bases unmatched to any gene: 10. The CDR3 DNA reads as TGTGCCAGCAGCCCGCGGGGTATAGCGGGAGGGACAGATACGCAGTATTTT. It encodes CASSPRGIAGGTDTQYF.

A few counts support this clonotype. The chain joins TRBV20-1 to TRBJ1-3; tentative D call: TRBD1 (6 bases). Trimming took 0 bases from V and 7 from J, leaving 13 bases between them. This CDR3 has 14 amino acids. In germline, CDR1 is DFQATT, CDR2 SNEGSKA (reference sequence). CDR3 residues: CSARDLQGPNTIYF. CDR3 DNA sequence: TGCAGTGCTAGAGACCTACAGGGTCCTAACACCATATATTTT.

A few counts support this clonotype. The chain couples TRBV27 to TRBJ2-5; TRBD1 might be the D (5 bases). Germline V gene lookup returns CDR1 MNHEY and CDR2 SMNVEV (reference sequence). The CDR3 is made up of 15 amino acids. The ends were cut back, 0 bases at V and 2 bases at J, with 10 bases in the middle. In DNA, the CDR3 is TGTGCCAGCAGTTTATCCAACCCAGGGCAAGAGACCCAGTACTTC. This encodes CASSLSNPGQETQYF.

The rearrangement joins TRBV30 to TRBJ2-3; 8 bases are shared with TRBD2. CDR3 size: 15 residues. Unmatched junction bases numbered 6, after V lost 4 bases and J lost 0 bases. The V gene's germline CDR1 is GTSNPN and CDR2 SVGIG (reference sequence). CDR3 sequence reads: CAWNNRGGSTDTQYF. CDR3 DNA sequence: TGTGCCTGGAACAACCGGGGGGGAAGCACAGATACGCAGTATTTT.